The rows below give T cell receptor beta chains drawn from one sample of a study of technical replicates of blood from several donors. Sequencing was performed with immunoSEQ multiplex PCR; in TCRdb, only in-frame clones are kept and a portion is missing. Of 80,000 to 100,000 clones listed, 90% to 97% are singletons. The sequenced material came from T cells isolated from PBMCs. The receptors here all came from a human donor in good health. Both conserved end residues are part of each CDR3. Each record gives: V gene, J gene, clone size, D gene, CDR3 protein, CDR3 DNA. A D gene is named only where the DNA matches it firmly. The listing skips clone size in some rows; elsewhere it reads once, few, many or a size class.

V: TRBV7-2; J: TRBJ1-1; size: few; D: TRBD1; CDR3: CASSDREMMNTEAFF; DNA: TGTGCCAGCAGCGACAGGGAGATGATGAACACTGAAGCTTTCTTT
V: TRBV27; J: TRBJ2-3; size: NA; D: NA; CDR3: CASSSYWSTDTQYF; DNA: TGTGCCAGCAGTTCCTACTGGAGCACAGATACGCAGTATTTT
V: TRBV18; J: TRBJ2-5; size: NA; D: TRBD2; CDR3: CASSPPATSGKETQYF; DNA: TGTGCCAGCTCACCACCGGCCACTAGCGGGAAAGAGACCCAGTACTTC
V: TRBV5-1; J: TRBJ2-7; size: NA; D: NA; CDR3: CASSLAVSNYEQYF; DNA: TGCGCCAGCAGCTTGGCGGTCTCAAACTACGAGCAGTACTTC
V: TRBV2; J: TRBJ2-7; size: NA; D: NA; CDR3: CASSEGYRYEQYF; DNA: TGTGCCAGCAGTGAAGGCTACAGATACGAGCAGTACTTC
V: TRBV6-1; J: TRBJ2-1; size: NA; D: NA; CDR3: CASSLLAYNEQFF; DNA: TGTGCCAGCAGTTTACTAGCTTACAATGAGCAGTTCTTC
V: TRBV11-2; J: TRBJ2-7; size: NA; D: TRBD1; CDR3: CASSSRQGGYEQYF; DNA: TGTGCCAGCAGCTCAAGACAGGGGGGCTACGAGCAGTACTTC
V: TRBV20-1; J: TRBJ2-3; size: NA; D: NA; CDR3: CSARRTDTQYF; DNA: TGCAGTGCTAGACGTACAGATACGCAGTATTTT
V: TRBV19; J: TRBJ2-1; size: NA; D: TRBD2; CDR3: CASSIGTSGSGEQFF; DNA: TGTGCCAGTAGTATCGGGACTAGCGGGAGTGGTGAGCAGTTCTTC
V: TRBV13; J: TRBJ2-2; size: NA; D: TRBD2; CDR3: CASSLDASGSWAGELFF; DNA: TGTGCCAGCAGCTTAGACGCTAGCGGGAGTTGGGCCGGGGAGCTGTTTTTT
V: TRBV7-2; J: TRBJ2-7; size: many; D: NA; CDR3: CASSVKQGTFHEQYF; DNA: TGTGCCAGCAGCGTTAAACAGGGAACATTCCACGAGCAGTACTTC
V: TRBV27; J: TRBJ1-1; size: once; D: NA; CDR3: CASSLARVGTEAFF; DNA: TGTGCCAGCAGTTTAGCCAGGGTTGGCACTGAAGCTTTCTTT
V: TRBV6-1; J: TRBJ2-3; size: once; D: NA; CDR3: CASSAQRTRAGTDTQYF; DNA: TGTGCCAGCAGTGCCCAACGGACCAGGGCGGGCACAGATACGCAGTATTTT
V: TRBV10-3; J: TRBJ2-7; size: NA; D: TRBD1; CDR3: CAIRGDRGLDEQYF; DNA: TGTGCCATCAGGGGGGACAGGGGGCTAGACGAGCAGTACTTC
V: TRBV9; J: TRBJ2-7; size: NA; D: TRBD2; CDR3: CASSASGTISYEQYF; DNA: TGTGCCAGCAGCGCCTCCGGGACTATCTCCTACGAGCAGTACTTC
V: TRBV7-9; J: TRBJ1-4; size: NA; D: TRBD1; CDR3: CASSPGGFNEKLFF; DNA: TGTGCCAGCAGCCCAGGGGGGTTCAATGAAAAACTGTTTTTT